The 9 T cell receptor beta chains listed next were all sequenced from one sample in a study of CD8+ T cells in alopecia areata. Indicated treatment: oral pan-JAK inhibitor, 5-10 mg twice daily. Following RNA extraction, reverse transcription yielded cDNA that acted as the sequencing template. Some clones are missing from TCRdb's copy, which holds only in-frame ones; the method was immunoSEQ multiplex PCR. The repertoire has approximately 300,000 clones, roughly 60% of them found once; the top ten carry 1.8%. Sequencing used CD4+ T cells sorted from blood, obtained at week 24, from a patient treated with tofacitinib. The origin of the receptors is a human donor with alopecia areata.

This clone was seen just once. The chain is built from TRBV4-1 and TRBJ1-2; perhaps TRBD1 as D (5 bases). Trimming shortened V by 7 bases and J by 7 bases, and 16 bases separated the two germline ends. Germline V lookup: CDR1 MGHRA, CDR2 YSYEKL. This CDR3 has 13 residues. In DNA form, the CDR3 reads TGCGCCAGCACCACCTGGGGGACTACTGGCTACACCTTC. Translated, it gives CASTTWGTTGYTF.

Worth noting for this clone: This sample includes further DNA sequences coding for the same CDR3. The gene calls are TRBV9 and TRBJ2-3, with D unresolved. Trimming took 0 bases from V and 0 from J, leaving 5 bases between them. Germline V gene data show CDR1 as SGDLS and CDR2 as YYNGEE. The CDR3 has 14 amino acids. CDR3 region: CASSVASSTDTQYF. In DNA form, the CDR3 reads TGTGCCAGCAGCGTAGCAAGTAGCACAGATACGCAGTATTTT.

The chain employs TRBV7-2 and TRBJ2-7, with D perhaps TRBD1 (5 bases). The CDR3 consists of 13 residues. Germline V gives CDR1 SGHTA, CDR2 FQGNSA. V lost 1 base to trimming and J lost 6 bases, with 10 bases between them. CDR3 coding DNA: TGTGCCAGCAGCTTAGAAGTCAGGGCCGAGCAGTACTTC. Residues: CASSLEVRAEQYF.

The chain carries TRBV6-6 and TRBJ1-1; no definite D call. The V end lost 7 bases, the J end lost 2 bases, and 17 bases lay between the germline ends. The CDR3 contains 15 residues. CDR1 is MNHNY and CDR2 is SVGAGI in the germline V gene (reference sequence). The CDR3 spells CASTQDQSANTEAFF. Written as DNA, the CDR3 is TGTGCCAGCACCCAGGACCAATCCGCTAACACTGAAGCTTTCTTT.

This chain joins TRBV28 and TRBJ1-6; no firm D call. Germline loops: CDR1 MDHEN, CDR2 SYDVKM. CDR3 length: 12 amino acids. V was clipped by 7 bases and J by 9 bases, with 10 bases between them. The CDR3 DNA reads TGTGCCAGCACCGCCAGGCTTTCACCCCTCCACTTT. This sequence encodes CASTARLSPLHF.

V is TRBV18 and J is TRBJ1-2; D may be TRBD1 (5 bases). Trimming removed 2 bases at V and 4 bases at J, with 20 bases between. Per germline, CDR1 KGHSH and CDR2 LQKENI. The CDR3 contains 17 residues. CDR3 amino acids: CASSPMVGDGAAYGYTF. CDR3 bases: TGTGCCAGCTCACCAATGGTCGGGGACGGGGCGGCCTATGGCTACACCTTC.

This clone was seen more than once but under ten times. This rearrangement joins TRBV29-1 to TRBJ1-2; D not resolved. The CDR3 runs to 14 residues. Trimming stripped 2 bases from V and 7 bases from J, with 17 bases between. Germline V CDR1 and CDR2: SQVTM, ANQGSEA. The DNA for the CDR3 is TGCAGCGTTGAACCCCAGGACGGTCTGTCTGGCTACACCTTC. Encoded protein: CSVEPQDGLSGYTF.

The chain has TRBV25-1 and TRBJ1-1, with a weak D call TRBD1 (6 bases). Germline V gene lookup returns CDR1 MGHDK and CDR2 SYGVNS. There are 13 residues in the CDR3. With 6 bases removed from V and 1 base from J, the gap between germline ends came to 9 bases. Here the CDR3 reads CASRKGQNTEAFF. The CDR3 DNA is TGTGCCAGCAGAAAGGGACAGAACACTGAAGCTTTCTTT.

This clone has a handful of counts. The chain links TRBV25-1 to TRBJ1-1; D is unclear. This CDR3 spans 13 amino acids. The germline V gene encodes CDR1 MGHDK and CDR2 SYGVNS. V shed 8 bases and J shed 0 bases, with 10 bases lying between them. The CDR3 region has the DNA TGTGCCAGCGGAGGAACGGTGAACACTGAAGCTTTCTTT. Its protein is CASGGTVNTEAFF.